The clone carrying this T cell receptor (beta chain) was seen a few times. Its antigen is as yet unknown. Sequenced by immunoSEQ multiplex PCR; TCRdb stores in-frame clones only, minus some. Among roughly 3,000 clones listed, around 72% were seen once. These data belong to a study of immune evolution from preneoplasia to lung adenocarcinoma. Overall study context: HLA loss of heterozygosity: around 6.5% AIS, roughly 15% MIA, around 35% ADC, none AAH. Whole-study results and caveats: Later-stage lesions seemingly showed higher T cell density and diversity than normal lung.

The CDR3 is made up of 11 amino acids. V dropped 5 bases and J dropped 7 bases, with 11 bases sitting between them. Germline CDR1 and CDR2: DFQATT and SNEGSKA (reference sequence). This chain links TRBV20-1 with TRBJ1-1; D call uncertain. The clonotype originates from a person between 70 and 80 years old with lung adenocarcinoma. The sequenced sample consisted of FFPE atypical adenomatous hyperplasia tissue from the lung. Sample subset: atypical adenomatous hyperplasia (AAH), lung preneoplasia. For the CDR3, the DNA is TGCAGTGCTTCGTACCTCCTTGAAGCTTTCTTT. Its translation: CSASYLLEAFF.